The present T cell receptor beta chain was sequenced within a study of PD-L1 blockade in urothelial cancer. On the study more broadly: Patients arrived having already received 0 to 3 prior chemotherapy regimens. A median blood sample held approximately 150,000 T cells and approximately 80,000 unique TCRs.

Disease in patients was locally advanced or metastatic urothelial carcinoma. TCR analog templates of synthetic origin were spiked into each PCR. Here immunoSEQ multiplex PCR was the method, and the copy in TCRdb shows in-frame clones only, minus some. The sample holds roughly 32,000 clones, 65% to 90% seen once. CDR3 size: 16 residues. Germline trimming cut 5 bases from V and 3 bases from J; bases unmatched to any gene: 10. Per germline, CDR1 SNHLY and CDR2 FYNNEI. The origin of this receptor is a man between 60 and 70 years old with urothelial cancer. The chain joins TRBV2 to TRBJ2-1; 7 nucleotides align to TRBD2. Source: PBMCs, taken around atezolizumab (anti-PD-L1) treatment. CDR3 amino acids: CASSMGERGDYNEQFF. The CDR3 nucleotides read TGTGCCAGCAGTATGGGAGAGCGGGGTGACTACAATGAGCAGTTCTTC.